The 3 T cell receptor beta chains below come from one sample, sequenced in a study of blood T cell repertoires in COVID-19. The table came from immunoSEQ multiplex PCR; TCRdb's copy has only in-frame clones and leaves some out. The data contain approximately 180,000 clones, 88% of them seen just once; the ten biggest clones take up less than 5.5%. Source material: peripheral blood. The receptor set was obtained from a human donor in a cohort sampled during active COVID-19.

The CDR3 DNA follows: TGCAGTGCTAGAGATCTCCCGCAGTATTTT. It specifies CSARDLPQYF. The chain links TRBV20-1 to TRBJ2-3, with D unclear. Trimming cost V 0 bases and J 10 bases, with 5 bases left between them. The CDR3 is 10 residues long. Germline values: CDR1 DFQATT, CDR2 SNEGSKA (reference sequence).

This clone was seen a handful of times. The chain joins TRBV10-1 to TRBJ2-7, with TRBD2 matching over 8 bases. The trim removed 10 bases at V and 2 bases at J, leaving 7 bases unmatched. The length of the CDR3 is 13 residues. The germline CDR1 and CDR2 sequences are WNHNN and SYGVQD (reference sequence). Here the CDR3 reads CANAGGWPYEQYF. The DNA of the CDR3 is TGCGCCAACGCGGGGGGATGGCCCTACGAGCAGTACTTC.

The chain has TRBV27 and TRBJ2-7; TRBD1 agrees at 9 bases. J gave up 4 bases and V 0 bases, and 10 bases lay outside the gene matches. Germline loops: CDR1 MNHEY, CDR2 SMNVEV (reference sequence). The CDR3 is 17 residues long. As DNA, the CDR3 is TGTGCCAGCAGTTTATCTCTCCCGACAGGGGGTAAATACGAGCAGTACTTC. It yields the protein CASSLSLPTGGKYEQYF.